The 14 T cell receptor beta chains presented below share a single source sample, sequenced in a study of cytomegalovirus exposure and HLA in healthy donors. Clones were read by immunoSEQ multiplex PCR, and TCRdb kept only the in-frame ones, dropping some. This sample has hundreds of thousands of clones; roughly 84% occur once, and the top ten carry more than 10%. Sequencing was performed on PBMCs. Source of these receptors: a young man in good health and CMV-seropositive.

The chain uses TRBV7-2 and TRBJ1-1; TRBD1 might be the D (6 bases). This CDR3 has 14 amino acids. Trimming pared 3 bases from V and 4 bases from J, leaving 12 bases between. From germline, CDR1 is SGHTA and CDR2 FQGNSA. The CDR3 here is CASSLVGGGTEAFF. Written as DNA, the CDR3 is TGTGCCAGCAGCTTGGTGGGGGGCGGCACTGAAGCTTTCTTT.

CDR3 protein: CASSRDAGFRGYTF. CDR3 coding DNA: TGTGCCAGCAGCCGCGACGCGGGGTTTAGGGGCTACACCTTC. The chain uses TRBV7-2 and TRBJ1-2; unclear D gene. V was shortened by 5 bases and J by 8 bases, with 18 bases between the two germline ends. Germline-derived CDR1 and CDR2 are SGHTA and FQGNSA. The CDR3 is 14 amino acids.

The chain combines TRBV5-6 with TRBJ2-3; D remains unclear. V dropped 0 bases and J dropped 2 bases, with 4 bases sitting between them. The CDR3 is 13 amino acids. Germline V gene data show CDR1 as SGHDT and CDR2 as YYEEEE. The CDR3 coding sequence is TGTGCCAGCAGCTTGGAAGTCACAGATACGCAGTATTTT. Encoded protein: CASSLEVTDTQYF.

The rearrangement links TRBV6-1 to TRBJ1-1; weak D call: TRBD1 (5 bases). This CDR3 comprises 13 residues. Per germline, CDR1 MNHNS and CDR2 SASEGT. Trimming left V 1 base short and J 5 bases short, with 8 bases between. The CDR3 DNA sequence: TGTGCCAGCAGTGAAGAGGGGAGTACTGAAGCTTTCTTT. It translates to CASSEEGSTEAFF.

The V and J genes are TRBV6-5 and TRBJ2-5; tentatively, D is TRBD2 (5 bases). The V end was cut by 2 bases, the J end by 5 bases, with 9 bases between. Germline lookup yields CDR1 MNHEY and CDR2 SVGAGI. The CDR3 loop spans 13 amino acids. CDR3 region: CASSYPSGETQYF. CDR3 coding DNA: TGTGCCAGCAGTTACCCAAGCGGCGAGACCCAGTACTTC.

The chain has TRBV7-9 and TRBJ2-2, with 7 bases matching TRBD1. CDR3 length: 15 amino acids. The junction had 4 bases not matched to a gene; V was cut back by 0 bases and J by 6 bases. Per germline, CDR1 SEHNR and CDR2 FQNEAQ (reference sequence). The CDR3 loop reads CASSLAGTVPGELFF. DNA for the CDR3: TGTGCCAGCAGCTTAGCCGGGACAGTCCCCGGGGAGCTGTTTTTT.

The chain links TRBV7-9 to TRBJ1-1; D uncertain. The CDR3 contains 13 residues. V lost 8 bases and J lost 0, with 10 bases in between. Looked up from germline, CDR1 is SEHNR and CDR2 is FQNEAQ (reference sequence). CDR3: CASLSGMNTEAFF. The CDR3 DNA reads as TGTGCCAGCTTATCGGGGATGAACACTGAAGCTTTCTTT.

The V and J genes are TRBV5-1 and TRBJ2-1, with 9 bases identical to TRBD2. Germline V gene sequence: CDR1 SGHRS, CDR2 YFSETQ. The CDR3 sequence is 15 residues long. The V gene end was trimmed by 0 bases and the J gene end by 5 bases; junction bases not matched to a gene: 3. The DNA of the CDR3 is TGCGCCAGCAGCTTGGACCCTAGCGGGGACAATGAGCAGTTCTTC. Translating it yields CASSLDPSGDNEQFF.

In DNA form, the CDR3 reads TGTGCCAGCAGTGACTCGGGAAGCGCTAACTATGGCTACACCTTC. This translates into CASSDSGSANYGYTF. The V and J genes are TRBV6-4 and TRBJ1-2; D gene unclear. The CDR3 contains 15 residues. The V end was cut by 0 bases, the J end by 0 bases, with 8 bases between. Germline values: CDR1 MRHNA, CDR2 SNTAGT.

CDR3 sequence (DNA): TGTGCCAGCAGTTTAGACTCCAGGGTCGAGCAGTACTTC. Protein sequence: CASSLDSRVEQYF. This chain joins TRBV27 and TRBJ2-7; the D gene is possibly TRBD1 (5 bases). Trimming removed 2 bases at V and 6 bases at J, with 11 bases between. The germline V gene encodes CDR1 MNHEY and CDR2 SMNVEV (reference sequence). This CDR3 comprises 13 residues.

This sequence joins TRBV29-1 and TRBJ2-6; TRBD1 is a possible D gene (6 bases). CDR1 is SQVTM, CDR2 ANQGSEA, per germline. The V end was cut by 7 bases, the J end by 0 bases, with 19 bases between. The CDR3 is 17 residues long. The CDR3 nucleotides read TGCAGCGCCGCAGGGGAACCTTACCACTCTGGGGCCAACGTCCTGACTTTC. Protein sequence: CSAAGEPYHSGANVLTF.

This chain joins TRBV6-5 and TRBJ2-1, with 13 bases fitting TRBD2. V lost 6 bases to trimming and J lost 9 bases; unmatched junction nucleotides: 8. The CDR3 loop spans 15 amino acids. Germline CDR1 and CDR2: MNHEY and SVGAGI. The CDR3 sequence: CASRKGLAGWGEQFF. CDR3 DNA: TGTGCCAGCAGAAAGGGACTAGCGGGGTGGGGTGAGCAGTTCTTC.

The chain joins TRBV5-1 to TRBJ1-1; maybe TRBD1 (6 bases). CDR3 size: 16 residues. Germline assignment: CDR1 SGHRS and CDR2 YFSETQ. Trimming removed 2 bases from V and 3 bases from J, with 17 bases in between. This CDR3 reads CASSFTGFLEDTEAFF. The CDR3 DNA follows: TGCGCCAGCAGCTTTACAGGGTTTTTGGAAGACACTGAAGCTTTCTTT.

This clone was found once. This rearrangement joins TRBV7-9 to TRBJ1-1, with D possibly being TRBD1 (5 bases). The V end lost 5 bases, the J end lost 8 bases, and 12 bases lay between the germline ends. CDR3 length: 12 residues. The germline gives CDR1 SEHNR, CDR2 FQNEAQ (reference sequence). As DNA, the CDR3 is TGTGCCAGCAGCCCCCTTGGGGGGGAAGCTTTCTTT. This translates into CASSPLGGEAFF.